This TCR beta chain was captured by sequencing in a study of Tregs in tolerant kidney transplant recipients. The method was immunoSEQ multiplex PCR; TCRdb's version includes in-frame clones alone and lacks a portion of them. Here the sample spans tens of thousands of clones, about 95% being singletons. The trim removed 0 bases at V and 7 bases at J, leaving 7 bases unmatched. CDR3 length equals 15 residues. Germline values: CDR1 MNHEY, CDR2 SVGAGI. A word on this clone: Its antigen is still unknown. Other DNA variants within this sample encode the same CDR3.

Sequencing was performed on Tregs from blood cultured with allogeneic cells. This receptor was taken from a human donor in good health. This chain connects TRBV6-5 to TRBJ1-2; TRBD1 matches 8 bases. The CDR3 loop is CASSYSRQGAGGYTF. The CDR3 bases are TGTGCCAGCAGTTACTCTAGGCAGGGGGCGGGTGGCTACACCTTC.